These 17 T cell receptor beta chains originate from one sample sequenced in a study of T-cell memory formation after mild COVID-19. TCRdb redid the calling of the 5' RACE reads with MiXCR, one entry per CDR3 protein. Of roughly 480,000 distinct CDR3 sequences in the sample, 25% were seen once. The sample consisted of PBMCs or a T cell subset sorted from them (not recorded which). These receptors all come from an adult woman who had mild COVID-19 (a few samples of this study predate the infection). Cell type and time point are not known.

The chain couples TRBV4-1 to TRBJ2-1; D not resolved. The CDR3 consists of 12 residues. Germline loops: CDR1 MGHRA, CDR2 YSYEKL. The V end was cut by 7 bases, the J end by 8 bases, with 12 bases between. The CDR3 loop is CASKALRDEQFF. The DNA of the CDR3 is TGCGCCAGCAAGGCCCTCAGAGATGAGCAGTTCTTC.

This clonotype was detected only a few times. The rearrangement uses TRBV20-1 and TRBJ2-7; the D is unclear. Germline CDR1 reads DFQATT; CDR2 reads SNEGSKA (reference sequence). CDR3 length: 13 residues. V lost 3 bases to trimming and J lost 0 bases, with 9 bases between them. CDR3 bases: TGCAGTGCTAGGTATGGCAGCTCCTACGAGCAGTACTTC. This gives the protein CSARYGSSYEQYF.

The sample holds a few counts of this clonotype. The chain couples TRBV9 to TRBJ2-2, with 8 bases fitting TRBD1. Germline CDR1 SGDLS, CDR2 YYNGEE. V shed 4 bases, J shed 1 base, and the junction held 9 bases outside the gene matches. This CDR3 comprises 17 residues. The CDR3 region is CASSPRPGTGNTGELFF. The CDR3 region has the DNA TGTGCCAGCAGCCCACGACCCGGGACAGGGAACACCGGGGAGCTGTTTTTT.

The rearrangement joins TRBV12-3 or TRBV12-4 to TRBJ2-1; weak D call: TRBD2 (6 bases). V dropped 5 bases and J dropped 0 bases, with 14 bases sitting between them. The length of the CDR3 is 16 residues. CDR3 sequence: CASSAHRGISYNEQFF. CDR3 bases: TGTGCCAGCAGTGCCCACCGGGGGATCTCCTACAATGAGCAGTTCTTC.

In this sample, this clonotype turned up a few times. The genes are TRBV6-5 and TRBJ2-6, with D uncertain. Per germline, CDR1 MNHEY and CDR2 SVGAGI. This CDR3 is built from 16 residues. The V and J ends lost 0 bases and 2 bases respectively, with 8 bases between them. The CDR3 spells CASSYSGATGANVLTF. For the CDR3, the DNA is TGTGCCAGCAGTTACTCGGGCGCGACTGGGGCCAACGTCCTGACTTTC.

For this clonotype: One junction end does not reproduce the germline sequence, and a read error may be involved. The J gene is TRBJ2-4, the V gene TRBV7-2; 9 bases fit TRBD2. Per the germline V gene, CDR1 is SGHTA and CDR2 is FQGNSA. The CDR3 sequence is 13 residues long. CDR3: CASSEQGLAVENF. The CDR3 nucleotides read TGTGCCAGCAGCGAGCAGGGACTAGCTGTGGAGAACTTC.

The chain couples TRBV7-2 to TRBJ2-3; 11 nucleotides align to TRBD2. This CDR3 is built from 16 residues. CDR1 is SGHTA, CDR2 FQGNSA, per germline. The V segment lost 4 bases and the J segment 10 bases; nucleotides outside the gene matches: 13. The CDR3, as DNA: TGTGCCAGCAGCTCAACTAGCGGGAGTCGGGTAGGGGCGCAGTATTTT. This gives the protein CASSSTSGSRVGAQYF.

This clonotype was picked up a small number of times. The chain's CDR3 is CASSFTTSGSYNEQFF. In DNA, the CDR3 is TGTGCCAGCAGTTTTACAACTAGCGGCTCCTACAATGAGCAGTTCTTC. This chain links TRBV27 with TRBJ2-1, with TRBD2 identical over 8 bases. Germline CDR1 reads MNHEY; CDR2 reads SMNVEV (reference sequence). The CDR3 length is 16 residues. V lost 3 bases, J lost 0 bases, and 4 bases stayed unmatched.

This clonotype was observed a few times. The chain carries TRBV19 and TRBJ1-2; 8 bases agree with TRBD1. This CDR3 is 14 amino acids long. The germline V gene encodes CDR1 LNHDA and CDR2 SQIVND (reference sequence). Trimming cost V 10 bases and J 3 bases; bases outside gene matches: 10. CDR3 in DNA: TGTGCCACCTCAAAGGACAGGGCCCACTATGGCTACACCTTC. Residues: CATSKDRAHYGYTF.

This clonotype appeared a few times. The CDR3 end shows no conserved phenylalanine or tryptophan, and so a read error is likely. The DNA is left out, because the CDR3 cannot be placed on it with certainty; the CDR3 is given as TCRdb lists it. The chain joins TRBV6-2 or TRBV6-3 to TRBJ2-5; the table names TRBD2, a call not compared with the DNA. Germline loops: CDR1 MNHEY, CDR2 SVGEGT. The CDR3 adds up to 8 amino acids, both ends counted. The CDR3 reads CASNKLVL.

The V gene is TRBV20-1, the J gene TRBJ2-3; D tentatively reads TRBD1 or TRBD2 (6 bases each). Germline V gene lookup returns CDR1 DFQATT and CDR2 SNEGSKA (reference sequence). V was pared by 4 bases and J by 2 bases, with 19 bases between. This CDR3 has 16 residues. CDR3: CSANDRSGGYTDTQYF. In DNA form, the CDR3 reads TGCAGTGCTAATGACAGGTCCGGGGGCTACACAGATACGCAGTATTTT.

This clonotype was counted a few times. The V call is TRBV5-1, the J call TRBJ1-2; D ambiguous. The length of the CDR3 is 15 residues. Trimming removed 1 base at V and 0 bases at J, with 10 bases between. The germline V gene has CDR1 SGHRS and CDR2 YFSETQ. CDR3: CASSLIALSNYGYTF. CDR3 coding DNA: TGCGCCAGCAGCTTGATAGCGTTGTCTAACTATGGCTACACCTTC.

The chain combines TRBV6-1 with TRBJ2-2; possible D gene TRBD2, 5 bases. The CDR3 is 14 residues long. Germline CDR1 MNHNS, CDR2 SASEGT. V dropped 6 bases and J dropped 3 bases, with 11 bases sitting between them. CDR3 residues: CASRPVEDTGELFF. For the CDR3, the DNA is TGTGCCAGCAGACCCGTGGAGGACACCGGGGAGCTGTTTTTT.

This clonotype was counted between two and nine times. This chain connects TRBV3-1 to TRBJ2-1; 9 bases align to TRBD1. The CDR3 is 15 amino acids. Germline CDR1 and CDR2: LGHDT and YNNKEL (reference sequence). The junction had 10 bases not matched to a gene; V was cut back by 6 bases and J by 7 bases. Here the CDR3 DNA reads TGTGCCAGCAGTGAGAACAGGGGGCGCAATAATGAGCAGTTCTTC. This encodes CASSENRGRNNEQFF.

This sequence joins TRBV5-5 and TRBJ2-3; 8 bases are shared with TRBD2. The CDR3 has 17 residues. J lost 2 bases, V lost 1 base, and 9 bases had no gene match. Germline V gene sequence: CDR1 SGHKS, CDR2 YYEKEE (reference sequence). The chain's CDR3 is CASSLSTTSAFTDTQYF. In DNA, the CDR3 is TGTGCCAGCAGCTTGAGTACGACTAGCGCTTTCACAGATACGCAGTATTTT.

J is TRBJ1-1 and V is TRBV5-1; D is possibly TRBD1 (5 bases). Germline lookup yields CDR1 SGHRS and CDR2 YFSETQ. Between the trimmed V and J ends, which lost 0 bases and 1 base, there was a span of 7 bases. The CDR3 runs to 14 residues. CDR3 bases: TGCGCCAGCAGCTTGGAGGGGACGAACACTGAAGCTTTCTTT. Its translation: CASSLEGTNTEAFF.

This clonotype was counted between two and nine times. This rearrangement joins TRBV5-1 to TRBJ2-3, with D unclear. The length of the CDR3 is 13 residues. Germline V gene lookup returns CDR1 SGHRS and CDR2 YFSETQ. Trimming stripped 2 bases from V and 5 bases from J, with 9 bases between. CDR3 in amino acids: CASSLRVEDTQYF. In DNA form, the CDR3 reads TGCGCCAGCAGCTTAAGGGTAGAAGATACGCAGTATTTT.